The 8 T cell receptor beta chains reported below all come from one sample, sequenced in a study of Ad26.COV2.S vaccination and SARS-CoV-2 variants. The assay was immunoSEQ multiplex PCR, and TCRdb's table has in-frame clones only and misses some. The sample includes some 250,000 clones, approximately 88% of them seen just once. Treatment given: 15 to 20 received Ad26.COV2.S at low or high dose, single or two shots; 5 received placebo; per-sample allocation not given. Each sample was drawn 63 days after the first injection (of vaccine or placebo). The sequenced sample was peripheral blood, obtained in a trial of Ad26.COV2.S vaccine versus placebo. All receptors derive from a person aged 18-60 years who received the Ad26.COV2.S COVID-19 vaccine or a placebo.

The sample holds one count of this clone. V gene TRBV6-4 combines with J gene TRBJ1-5, with 7 bases fitting TRBD1. V dropped 9 bases and J dropped 5; count of bases not matched to a gene: 10. Per germline, CDR1 MRHNA and CDR2 SNTAGT. CDR3 length equals 14 residues. The CDR3 reads CASHQQGGDQPQHF. CDR3 in DNA: TGTGCCAGTCATCAGCAGGGGGGAGATCAGCCCCAGCATTTT.

This clone was seen only once. The chain has TRBV27 and TRBJ1-2; D call uncertain. Germline V gene lookup returns CDR1 MNHEY and CDR2 SMNVEV (reference sequence). The CDR3 has 15 residues. Trimming stripped 7 bases from V and 4 bases from J, with 19 bases between. The CDR3 DNA sequence: TGTGCCAGCACCCCGAACCCAGGAGGTACCTATGGCTACACCTTC. Amino acid sequence: CASTPNPGGTYGYTF.

The gene calls are TRBV5-1 and TRBJ1-3; D perhaps matches TRBD1 (5 bases). The V gene lost 4 bases and the J gene lost 1 base, with 12 bases spanning the gap. The CDR3 has 15 amino acids. Germline V gives CDR1 SGHRS, CDR2 YFSETQ. This chain's CDR3 is CASSAGFPSGNTIYF. CDR3 bases: TGCGCCAGCAGCGCAGGGTTCCCTTCTGGAAACACCATATATTTT.

This sequence joins TRBV28 and TRBJ1-1; TRBD1 matches 8 bases. After removal of 5 bases from V and 1 base from J, the junction contained 6 bases not matched to a gene. The CDR3 runs 15 residues. Germline V gene data show CDR1 as MDHEN and CDR2 as SYDVKM. The CDR3: CASSNWTGSNTEAFF. The CDR3 nucleotides read TGTGCCAGCAGTAATTGGACAGGGTCGAACACTGAAGCTTTCTTT.

Relative to its sample, this clone is medium-sized. This chain connects TRBV6-5 to TRBJ2-6; TRBD1 agrees at 7 bases. V gave up 9 bases and J gave up 0 bases; unmatched junction bases: 5. CDR3 length equals 15 residues. Germline CDR1 and CDR2: MNHEY and SVGAGI. CDR3: CASGTAHSGANVLTF. The CDR3 region has the DNA TGTGCCAGTGGGACAGCACACTCTGGGGCCAACGTCCTGACTTTC.

The V call is TRBV11-2, the J call TRBJ1-5; 7 bases are a match to TRBD1. From germline, CDR1 is SGHAT and CDR2 FQNNGV. CDR3 length: 18 amino acids. J was trimmed by 5 bases and V by 1 base; bases with no gene match: 14. The CDR3 DNA reads as TGTGCCAGCAGCTTAGTTTTTTGGACAGGTCGGGAGGATCAGCCCCAGCATTTT. Amino acid sequence: CASSLVFWTGREDQPQHF.

This clone was seen more than once but under ten times. The CDR3 DNA is TGTGCCAGCAGCCAAGGACAGGGGGGCACCTACGAGCAGTACTTC. It is translated as CASSQGQGGTYEQYF. This chain uses TRBV7-2 with TRBJ2-7, with 10 bases matching TRBD1. The CDR3 extends over 15 amino acids. The V gene's germline CDR1 is SGHTA and CDR2 FQGNSA. J lost 2 bases, V lost 5 bases, and 6 bases had no gene match.

The chain couples TRBV7-6 to TRBJ2-7; TRBD1 is a possible D gene (6 bases). The CDR3 is made up of 14 amino acids. Germline CDR1 and CDR2: SGHVS and FNYEAQ. With 6 bases removed from V and 5 bases from J, the gap between germline ends came to 17 bases. CDR3 sequence (DNA): TGTGCCAGCAGTCGACCGGGACACATCGACGAGCAGTACTTC. This sequence encodes CASSRPGHIDEQYF.